One T cell receptor beta chain is described in this entry. The sample holds a few counts of this clone. The antigen it recognizes is unknown. Base-call qualities are not available, and no considerably larger clone is one nucleotide away. These data are taken from a study of blood T cell repertoires in COVID-19 (dated by TCRdb to about 2020). Study-level background: Samples covering the acute and convalescent phases of COVID-19 were provided by collaborators in the United States, Italy and Spain. The material from the prospective study consisted of cDNA or gDNA derived from T cells, B-cell-depleted T cells, or PBMCs. Deeply sampled blood TCRbeta repertoires from subjects exposed to, actively infected with, or recovered from COVID-19 were included in the dataset. The repertoires were made available in a free public database intended to serve as a resource for research on the immune response to SARS-CoV-2. The samples were drawn from two sources: the first 160 participants of the ongoing ImmuneRACE study, and 1,254 subjects contributed by 6 global collaborators. The sample metadata nearly always contained a de-identified subject ID, COVID-19 status, age in years and sex. Where HLA class I and class II types were available, the types were taken from metadata supplied by the sample provider, not from assay-based typing.

Findings and caveats that apply to the study as a whole: Clinical and demographic metadata were provided uncurated, with the amount varying by source and participant.

Enrolling through a virtual design, the prospective study's participants ranged in age from roughly 18 to 89 years and lived across roughly 23 United States geographic areas. Cohort assignment in the prospective study relied on participant-reported clinical history from a screening survey and a study questionnaire. Recovered participants in ImmuneRACE Cohort 3 were defined by two consecutive negative NP/OP PCR tests, clearance by a healthcare professional, or resolution of symptoms. Mobile phlebotomists in the prospective study collected whole blood, serum and a nasopharyngeal or oropharyngeal swab from every participant. Participants in the prospective study had the option to provide additional blood draws and questionnaires over a roughly two-month period. Before DNA extraction, blood samples from the prospective study were shipped at room temperature or frozen. The immunoSEQ Assay, a bias-controlled multiplex PCR, was used to amplify TCRbeta CDR3 regions from genomic DNA. The original methods were these. Within the assay, amplification of reference gene primers was used to estimate how many nucleated cells each sample contained. To quantify the absolute abundance of each unique TCRbeta CDR3 rearrangement, sequence reads were collapsed and filtered. For each sample, productive Simpson clonality was calculated as the square root of Simpson's diversity index over productive rearrangements. TCRdb stores this immuneACCESS table with in-frame sequences only. Part of the clones is absent; in the studies checked, under half of the shortfall reflects unresolved V genes, and no reason is known for the rest. V and J calls plus clone size are reproduced from that table; the DNA served to infer D and trimming. For this sample the table gives about 270,000 clones, of which 88% were detected only once. The ten largest account for less than 3% of the sample.

The receptor was isolated from a woman aged 45-59 years who had recovered from COVID-19. The specimen sequenced was PBMCs or T cells enriched from blood (not recorded which).

The CDR3 here reads CASSPQAWAGDTQYF. The nucleotide sequence is given as TGTGCCAGCAGCCCCCAGGCTTGGGCCGGAGATACGCAGTATTTT. The rearranged chain carries TRBV7-2 and TRBJ2-3; a confident D gene designation cannot be given. Spanning cysteine to phenylalanine, the CDR3 consists of 15 amino acids. The entry retains the CDR3 DNA only, 45 bases that are in frame from base 1. V was cut back by 5 bases and J by 5 bases, leaving a gap of 17 bases between them. Via the germline V gene, CDR1 is SGHTA and CDR2 FQGNSA.